These 23 T cell receptor beta chains share one sample of origin, sequenced in a study of control samples from healthy donors and cancer patients. Method: immunoSEQ multiplex PCR; TCRdb's copy keeps in-frame clones and lacks some. There are approximately 120,000 clones in the sample; around 89% occur only once, and approximately 15% lies in the top ten. Input material: blood. These receptors were taken from a woman between 50 and 59 years old in good health.

The V and J genes are TRBV5-1 and TRBJ2-3; maybe TRBD1 (6 bases). Trimming left V 5 bases short and J 0 bases short, with 16 bases between. The CDR3 runs to 16 residues. Germline V gene sequence: CDR1 SGHRS, CDR2 YFSETQ. The CDR3 reads CASSLQGPPSTDTQYF. The CDR3 DNA sequence: TGCGCCAGCAGTCTGCAGGGGCCTCCTAGCACAGATACGCAGTATTTT.

V gene TRBV27 combines with J gene TRBJ1-6, with TRBD1 matching over 8 bases. Germline V gene sequence: CDR1 MNHEY, CDR2 SMNVEV (reference sequence). This CDR3 is 15 amino acids long. Germline trimming cut 6 bases from V and 10 bases from J; bases unmatched to any gene: 11. The CDR3 DNA sequence: TGTGCCAGCAGGACTTCCGGGACAGGCCAGTCACCCCTCCACTTT. Translated: CASRTSGTGQSPLHF.

V gene TRBV15 combines with J gene TRBJ2-3; D is undetermined. Trimming cost V 0 bases and J 2 bases, with 3 bases left between them. The CDR3 has 13 amino acids. Germline-derived CDR1 and CDR2 are LNHNV and YYDKDF (reference sequence). CDR3 in DNA: TGTGCCACCAGCAGAGAGTACACAGATACGCAGTATTTT. It encodes CATSREYTDTQYF.

The chain carries TRBV9 and TRBJ2-3, with no clear D. V lost 0 bases and J lost 4, with 3 bases in between. The germline CDR1 and CDR2 sequences are SGDLS and YYNGEE. The CDR3 consists of 12 residues. The DNA for the CDR3 is TGTGCCAGCAGCGTAGGTCCAGATACGCAGTATTTT. Residues: CASSVGPDTQYF.

The chain is built from TRBV19 and TRBJ1-2, with no clear D. The CDR3 spans 17 residues. Germline CDR1 LNHDA, CDR2 SQIVND (reference sequence). V lost 2 bases and J 7 bases, leaving 23 bases between the germline ends. The DNA for the CDR3 is TGTGCCAGTAGTATAAGAGGAAATTCCTTATCGGGCACTGGCTACACCTTC. As protein: CASSIRGNSLSGTGYTF.

V is TRBV6-1 and J is TRBJ2-7; D gene ambiguous. Per germline, CDR1 MNHNS and CDR2 SASEGT. The V end lost 2 bases, the J end lost 9 bases, and 14 bases lay between the germline ends. The CDR3 has 13 residues. The CDR3 DNA reads as TGTGCCAGCAGTGAAACCGTCCGATATGGGCAGTACGTC. Translation gives CASSETVRYGQYV.

The chain recombines TRBV6-1 with TRBJ1-5; D is possibly TRBD1 (6 bases). CDR3 length: 15 residues. CDR1 is MNHNS and CDR2 is SASEGT in the germline V gene. V shed 2 bases and J shed 3 bases, with 11 bases lying between them. In DNA, the CDR3 is TGTGCCAGCAGTGAATTTGGGGGCCACAATCAGCCCCAGCATTTT. Translating gives CASSEFGGHNQPQHF.

This sequence joins TRBV7-3 and TRBJ2-1; 7 bases map to TRBD2. The CDR3 runs to 13 residues. J was trimmed by 6 bases and V by 4 bases; bases with no gene match: 3. CDR1 and CDR2 (germline): SGHTA, FQGTGA. In DNA form, the CDR3 reads TGTGCCAGCAGCTGGGGGGGACGCAATGAGCAGTTCTTC. Translated, it gives CASSWGGRNEQFF.

This clone came up once. The V call is TRBV25-1, the J call TRBJ1-1, with 7 positions matching TRBD1. CDR3 size: 13 residues. V lost 6 bases to trimming and J lost 2 bases; unmatched junction nucleotides: 3. Germline loops: CDR1 MGHDK, CDR2 SYGVNS. CDR3 region: CASRGQTNTEAFF. Written as DNA, the CDR3 is TGTGCCAGCAGGGGACAGACTAACACTGAAGCTTTCTTT.

This chain connects TRBV2 to TRBJ1-2, with D uncertain. CDR3 length equals 17 residues. The germline V gene encodes CDR1 SNHLY and CDR2 FYNNEI. The germline V and J ends were trimmed by 2 bases and 7 bases, with 23 bases remaining between them. Here the CDR3 DNA reads TGTGCCAGCAGTGAAAACCCATTTATAACTATCATTGGTGGCTACACCTTC. Its translation: CASSENPFITIIGGYTF.

V and J are TRBV19 and TRBJ2-1, with TRBD2 matching 8 bases. V lost 1 base, J lost 3 bases, and 8 bases stayed unmatched. The germline gives CDR1 LNHDA, CDR2 SQIVND (reference sequence). The CDR3 is 17 amino acids. Here the CDR3 DNA reads TGTGCCAGTAGTATAGTTCGCGGGAGGAAAGGCTACAATGAGCAGTTCTTC. Protein: CASSIVRGRKGYNEQFF.

This chain uses TRBV5-1 with TRBJ2-3; D is unclear. CDR3 length: 14 residues. V dropped 7 bases and J dropped 2 bases, with 14 bases sitting between them. Germline CDR1 reads SGHRS; CDR2 reads YFSETQ. The CDR3 here is CASGSLLTTDTQYF. CDR3 coding DNA: TGCGCCAGCGGCTCCCTTCTGACCACAGATACGCAGTATTTT. Supplemented by reference TRBV5-1 and TRBJ2-3, the full variable domain reads KAGVTQTPRYLIKTRGQQVTLSCSPISGHRSVSWYQQTPGQGLQFLFEYFSETQRNKGNFPGRFSGRQFSNSRSEMNVSTLELGDSALYLCASGSLLTTDTQYFGPGTRLTVL.

V and J are TRBV29-1 and TRBJ1-1; D perhaps matches TRBD1 (5 bases). Germline loops: CDR1 SQVTM, CDR2 ANQGSEA. Trimming left V 7 bases short and J 0 bases short, with 15 bases between. The CDR3 length is 14 residues. The CDR3, as DNA: TGCAGCGGTGGGACTGACGGTTTGAACACTGAAGCTTTCTTT. Translated: CSGGTDGLNTEAFF.

V gene TRBV12-3 or TRBV12-4 combines with J gene TRBJ1-1; D ambiguous. The CDR3 totals 13 residues. Trimming pared 7 bases from V and 4 bases from J, leaving 13 bases between. As DNA, the CDR3 is TGTGCCAGCATCCTAGGGCGGGTCACTGAAGCTTTCTTT. Residues: CASILGRVTEAFF.

The chain employs TRBV27 and TRBJ2-7, with 10 bases matching TRBD1. Per germline, CDR1 MNHEY and CDR2 SMNVEV (reference sequence). The V segment lost 4 bases and the J segment 4 bases; nucleotides outside the gene matches: 1. This CDR3 contains 13 residues. For the CDR3, the DNA is TGTGCCAGCAGTTGGGACAGGGGTTACGAGCAGTACTTC. This sequence encodes CASSWDRGYEQYF.

This chain connects TRBV7-8 to TRBJ2-1, with 9 bases that match TRBD2. V was clipped by 0 bases and J by 8 bases; unmatched bases: 8. Per the germline V gene, CDR1 is SGHVS and CDR2 is FQNEAQ. The CDR3 contains 16 residues. Written as DNA, the CDR3 is TGTGCCAGCAGCTTAGCGCTGCTAGCGGGGAGGTATGAGCAGTTCTTC. Translated, it gives CASSLALLAGRYEQFF.

The chain has TRBV6-4 and TRBJ2-1; D perhaps matches TRBD1 (6 bases). The CDR3 contains 15 residues. CDR1 is MRHNA, CDR2 SNTAGT, per germline. Trimming took 8 bases from V and 1 from J, leaving 15 bases between them. The CDR3 here is CASSLGAGSYNEQFF. The CDR3 DNA follows: TGTGCCAGCTCCCTGGGGGCAGGGTCCTACAATGAGCAGTTCTTC.

This chain connects TRBV7-3 to TRBJ2-5; D gene uncertain. Germline assignment: CDR1 SGHTA and CDR2 FQGTGA. The V end was cut by 5 bases, the J end by 3 bases, with 7 bases between. The CDR3 has 12 amino acids. The chain's CDR3 is CASSTTKETQYF. The CDR3 DNA reads TGTGCCAGCAGCACAACGAAAGAGACCCAGTACTTC.

This clone showed up just once. This rearrangement joins TRBV29-1 to TRBJ2-7; D ambiguous. CDR3 length: 12 amino acids. Germline loops: CDR1 SQVTM, CDR2 ANQGSEA. Deletions cut 4 bases from V and 0 bases from J, with 7 bases between. The DNA for the CDR3 is TGCAGCGTTGCCGCGGCCTCCTACGAGCAGTACTTC. It translates to CSVAAASYEQYF.

DNA of the CDR3: TGTGCCAGAAGCTCCCTCCGGACGGGTAATGAAAAACTGTTTTTT. It encodes CARSSLRTGNEKLFF. The chain links TRBV7-5 to TRBJ1-4. TRBV7-5 is annotated as a pseudogene. The CDR3 has 15 residues.

CDR3 nucleotide sequence: TGCGCCAGCAGCTCAGGGACGGCCACAGATACGCAGTATTTT. This translates into CASSSGTATDTQYF. The chain recombines TRBV5-1 with TRBJ2-3; D possibly uses TRBD1 or TRBD2 (5 bases each). The CDR3 length is 14 residues. Trimming shortened V by 3 bases and J by 2 bases, and 10 bases separated the two germline ends. Germline V lookup: CDR1 SGHRS, CDR2 YFSETQ.

The J gene is TRBJ2-2, the V gene TRBV6-2 or TRBV6-3; 9 bases line up with TRBD2. The germline V gene has CDR1 MNHEY and CDR2 SVGEGT. V dropped 2 bases and J dropped 10; count of bases not matched to a gene: 8. The CDR3 is 15 amino acids. CDR3 nucleotide sequence: TGTGCCAGCAGTTACAGCCTAGCGGGACGGCAGGAGCTGTTTTTT. Amino acid sequence: CASSYSLAGRQELFF.

The genes are TRBV7-9 and TRBJ1-1; the match to TRBD1 covers 8 bases. The germline V gene encodes CDR1 SEHNR and CDR2 FQNEAQ (reference sequence). The CDR3 is 15 amino acids. V was pared by 4 bases and J by 7 bases, with 11 bases of the junction left unmatched. CDR3 nucleotide sequence: TGTGCCAGCAGCTCTCTTCAGGGGGCGCAGGGTGAAGCTTTCTTT. Amino acid sequence: CASSSLQGAQGEAFF.